These 5 T cell receptor beta chains share one sample of origin, sequenced in a study of blood T cell repertoires in COVID-19 (dated by TCRdb to about 2020). Libraries were built with the immunoSEQ multiplex PCR assay. Not all clones reach the TCRdb copy of this immuneACCESS table, which keeps in-frame sequences only. Checked studies attribute under half of the gap to unresolved V genes and leave the rest unexplained. This sample lists about 480,000 clones; 89% were detected once. Of the sample, approximately 0.9% falls within the top ten clones. Sequenced material: peripheral blood. The receptors stem from a man younger than 35 with COVID-19, enrolled during active disease.

This chain connects TRBV11-3 to TRBJ2-5; D is unresolved. From germline, CDR1 is SGHNT and CDR2 YENEEA. V was pared by 3 bases and J by 1 base, with 9 bases between. There are 14 residues in the CDR3. The CDR3 nucleotides read TGTGCCAGCAGCTTTCGACGGGTCCAAGAGACCCAGTACTTC. Residues: CASSFRRVQETQYF. Drawing the rest from reference TRBV11-3 and TRBJ2-5, the complete variable domain is EAGVVQSPRYKIIEKKQPVAFWCNPISGHNTLYWYLQNLGQGPELLIRYENEEAVDDSQLPKDRFSAERLKGVDSTLKIQPAELGDSAVYLCASSFRRVQETQYFGPGTRLLVL.

V usage is TRBV18 and J usage is TRBJ1-6, with TRBD1 identical over 8 bases. The CDR3 spans 15 residues. Looked up from germline, CDR1 is KGHSH and CDR2 is LQKENI. V dropped 3 bases and J dropped 7; count of bases not matched to a gene: 5. CDR3 in DNA: TGTGCCAGCTCACCCGACCGGACAGGGAATTCACCCCTCCACTTT. This gives the protein CASSPDRTGNSPLHF.

The chain uses TRBV5-1 and TRBJ2-3; 8 positions match TRBD2. Germline trimming cut 6 bases from V and 3 bases from J; bases unmatched to any gene: 6. Germline-derived CDR1 and CDR2 are SGHRS and YFSETQ. This CDR3 region has 14 residues. CDR3 loop: CASNLLAGTDTQYF. The CDR3 bases are TGCGCCAGCAATTTGTTAGCGGGGACAGATACGCAGTATTTT.

V usage is TRBV6-2 or TRBV6-3 and J usage is TRBJ2-3; TRBD2 matches at 13 bases. V shed 1 base and J 7 bases; nucleotides not matched to a gene: 5. This CDR3 has 16 amino acids. CDR1 and CDR2 (germline): MNHEY, SVGEGT. Here the CDR3 reads CASSYWTSGSSNTQYF. The CDR3, as DNA: TGTGCCAGCAGTTACTGGACTAGCGGGAGTAGCAATACGCAGTATTTT.

The chain uses TRBV29-1 and TRBJ2-1; 7 positions match TRBD2. This CDR3 contains 16 residues. After removal of 7 bases from V and 10 bases from J, the junction contained 22 bases not matched to a gene. Germline CDR1 and CDR2: SQVTM and ANQGSEA. CDR3 sequence: CSARAGQRPAGGEQFF. Here the CDR3 DNA reads TGCAGCGCCCGGGCGGGGCAACGGCCAGCCGGGGGGGAGCAGTTCTTC.